This T cell receptor beta chain was retrieved from a study of T-cell memory formation after mild COVID-19. TCRdb independently ran MiXCR on the 5' RACE reads; one entry per CDR3 protein. Among about 260,000 distinct CDR3 sequences listed, approximately 8.4% were seen once. This CDR3 has 13 amino acids. CDR1 and CDR2 from the germline V gene are DFQATT and SNEGSKA (reference sequence). Trimming stripped 2 bases from V and 4 bases from J, with 9 bases between. What was sequenced was PBMCs or a T cell subset sorted from them (not recorded which). This clonotype was obtained from a man in his late teens or twenties who had mild COVID-19 (a few samples of this study predate the infection). Cell type and time point are not known. The rearrangement joins TRBV20-1 to TRBJ2-1, with unresolved D. In DNA form, the CDR3 reads TGCAGTGCTAGATTCGGGCCTTACAATGAGCAGTTCTTC. Amino acids: CSARFGPYNEQFF.